Shown below are 7 T cell receptor beta chains from a single sample sequenced in a study of shared clonotypes between healthy human individuals. Positive CCR7 selection of CD45RO-negative cells yielded the naive CD8 cells, and terminally differentiated effector memory CD45RA+ cells were excluded. Clones were read by immunoSEQ multiplex PCR, and TCRdb kept only the in-frame ones, dropping some. The repertoire holds hundreds of thousands of clones, with 85% to 95% as singletons. Sequenced material: naive CD8+ T cells sorted from blood. Receptor source: a woman aged 25 to 39 in good health.

This clone was seen more than once but under ten times. This sequence joins TRBV28 and TRBJ1-2; possibly TRBD1 for D (5 bases). CDR3 length: 13 amino acids. V gave up 5 bases and J gave up 4 bases, with 11 bases separating them. In germline, CDR1 is MDHEN, CDR2 SYDVKM. CDR3 nucleotides: TGTGCCAGCAGTACAAGCCAGGGCTATGGCTACACCTTC. Protein: CASSTSQGYGYTF.

The chain couples TRBV5-4 to TRBJ2-7; 7 bases agree with TRBD1. Germline CDR1 SGHNT, CDR2 YYREEE (reference sequence). The CDR3 has 13 amino acids. V lost 4 bases, J lost 4 bases, and 5 bases stayed unmatched. CDR3 DNA sequence: TGTGCCAGCAGCCCAGGGGGTTCGTACGAGCAGTACTTC. Translating gives CASSPGGSYEQYF.

The chain joins TRBV9 to TRBJ2-2; 7 bases are a match to TRBD2. This CDR3 contains 16 residues. J lost 1 base, V lost 4 bases, and 7 bases had no gene match. Germline CDR1 reads SGDLS; CDR2 reads YYNGEE. In nucleotides, the CDR3 is TGTGCCAGCAGCTTCCAAGGGAGGGGGAACACCGGGGAGCTGTTTTTT. Translated: CASSFQGRGNTGELFF.

In its sample, this clone was seen once. The same CDR3 also results from other DNA sequences found in this sample. The chain links TRBV27 to TRBJ2-7, with D possibly called TRBD1 or TRBD2 (5 bases each). The CDR3 consists of 13 residues. V dropped 6 bases and J dropped 4 bases, with 13 bases sitting between them. CDR1 and CDR2 (germline): MNHEY, SMNVEV (reference sequence). The CDR3 DNA reads as TGTGCCAGCAGGTCAGGGAGCAGTTACGAGCAGTACTTC. Translating gives CASRSGSSYEQYF.

This sequence joins TRBV7-9 and TRBJ2-5; perhaps TRBD2 as D (5 bases). The DNA end favors TRBJ2-7, so the J call may be wrong. CDR3 length equals 12 residues. CDR1 and CDR2 from the germline V gene are SEHNR and FQNEAQ (reference sequence). CDR3 nucleotides: TGTGCCAGCAGCTTCGTAGAGGGCGAGCAGTACTTC. This sequence encodes CASSFVEGEQYF.

The CDR3 is CASSYSWDSAEAFF. DNA for the CDR3: TGTGCCAGCAGTTACTCGTGGGACAGCGCCGAAGCTTTCTTT. V and J are TRBV6-5 and TRBJ1-1, with 7 bases lining up with TRBD1. The germline gives CDR1 MNHEY, CDR2 SVGAGI. The CDR3 extends over 14 amino acids. J lost 8 bases, V lost 0 bases, and 6 bases had no gene match.

The rearrangement links TRBV15 to TRBJ1-1; D is uncertain. With 5 bases removed from V and 2 bases from J, the gap between germline ends came to 15 bases. CDR1 and CDR2 (germline): LNHNV, YYDKDF (reference sequence). The CDR3 is made up of 15 amino acids. CDR3 sequence: CATSARRKENTEAFF. CDR3 nucleotides: TGTGCCACCAGCGCCCGAAGGAAAGAAAACACTGAAGCTTTCTTT.